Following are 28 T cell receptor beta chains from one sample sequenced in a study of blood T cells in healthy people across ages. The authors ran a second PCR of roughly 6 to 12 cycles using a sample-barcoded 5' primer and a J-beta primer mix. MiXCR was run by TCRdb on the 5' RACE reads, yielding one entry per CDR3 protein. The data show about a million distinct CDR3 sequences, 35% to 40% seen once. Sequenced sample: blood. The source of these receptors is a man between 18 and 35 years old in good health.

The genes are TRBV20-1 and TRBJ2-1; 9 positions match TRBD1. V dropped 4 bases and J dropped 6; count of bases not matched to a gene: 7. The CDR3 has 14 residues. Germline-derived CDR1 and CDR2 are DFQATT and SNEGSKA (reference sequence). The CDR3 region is CSATGTGTGNEQFF. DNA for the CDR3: TGCAGTGCTACGGGGACAGGGACGGGCAATGAGCAGTTCTTC.

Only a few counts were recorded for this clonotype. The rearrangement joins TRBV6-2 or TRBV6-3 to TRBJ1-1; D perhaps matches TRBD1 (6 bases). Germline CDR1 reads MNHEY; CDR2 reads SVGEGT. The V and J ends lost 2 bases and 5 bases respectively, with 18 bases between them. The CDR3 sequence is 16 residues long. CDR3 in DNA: TGTGCCAGCAGTTACGGCCCCCAAAGGGGGGGTACTGAAGCTTTCTTT. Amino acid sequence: CASSYGPQRGGTEAFF.

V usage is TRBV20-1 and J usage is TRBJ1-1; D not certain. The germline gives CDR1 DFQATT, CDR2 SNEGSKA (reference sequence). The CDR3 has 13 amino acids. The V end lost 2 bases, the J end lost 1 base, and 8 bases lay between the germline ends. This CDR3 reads CSARTTANTEAFF. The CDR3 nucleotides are TGCAGTGCTAGAACCACAGCGAACACTGAAGCTTTCTTT.

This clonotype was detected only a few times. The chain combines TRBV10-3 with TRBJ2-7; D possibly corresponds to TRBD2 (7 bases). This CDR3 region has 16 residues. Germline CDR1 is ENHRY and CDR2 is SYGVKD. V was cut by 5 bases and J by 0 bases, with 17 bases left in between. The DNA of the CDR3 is TGTGCCATCAGTACCAAAGAGGGGGGGAGCTCCTACGAGCAGTACTTC. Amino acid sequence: CAISTKEGGSSYEQYF.

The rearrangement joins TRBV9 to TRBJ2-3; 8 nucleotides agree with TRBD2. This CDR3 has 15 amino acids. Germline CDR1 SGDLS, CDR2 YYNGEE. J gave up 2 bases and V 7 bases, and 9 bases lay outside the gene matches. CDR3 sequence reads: CASCPGTRITDTQYF. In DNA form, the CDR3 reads TGTGCCAGCTGCCCCGGGACTAGAATCACAGATACGCAGTATTTT.

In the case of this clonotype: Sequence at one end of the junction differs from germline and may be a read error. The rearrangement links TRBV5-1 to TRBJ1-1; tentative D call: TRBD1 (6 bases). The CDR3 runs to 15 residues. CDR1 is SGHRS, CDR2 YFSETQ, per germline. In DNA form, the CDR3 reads TGCGCCAGCAGCTTGATTCCGGGGGGCAACACTGGAGCTTTCTTT. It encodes CASSLIPGGNTGAFF.

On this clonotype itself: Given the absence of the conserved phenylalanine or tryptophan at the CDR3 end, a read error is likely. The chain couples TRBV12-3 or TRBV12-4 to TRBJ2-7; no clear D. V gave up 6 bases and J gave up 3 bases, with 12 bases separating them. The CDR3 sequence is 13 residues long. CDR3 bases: TGTGCCAGCAGGCACCAGAGCAGCTACGAGCAGTACTTG. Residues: CASRHQSSYEQYL.

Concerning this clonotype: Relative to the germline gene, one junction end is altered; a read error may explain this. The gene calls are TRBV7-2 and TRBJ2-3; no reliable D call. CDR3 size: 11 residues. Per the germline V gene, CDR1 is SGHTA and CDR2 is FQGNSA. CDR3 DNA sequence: TGTGCCGGCAGCCACGGAGATACGCAGTATTTT. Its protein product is CAGSHGDTQYF.

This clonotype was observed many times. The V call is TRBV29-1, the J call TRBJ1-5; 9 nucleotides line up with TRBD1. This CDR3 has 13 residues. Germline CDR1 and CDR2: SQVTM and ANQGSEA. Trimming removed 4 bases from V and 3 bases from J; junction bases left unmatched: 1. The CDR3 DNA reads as TGCAGCGTTGGGACAGGGGACAATCAGCCCCAGCATTTT. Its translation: CSVGTGDNQPQHF.

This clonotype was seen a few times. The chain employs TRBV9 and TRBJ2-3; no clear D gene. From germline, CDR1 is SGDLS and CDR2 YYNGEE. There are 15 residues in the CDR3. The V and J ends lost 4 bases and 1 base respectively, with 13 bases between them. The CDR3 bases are TGTGCCAGCAGCCCTCGGGTCAGCGGCACAGATACGCAGTATTTT. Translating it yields CASSPRVSGTDTQYF.

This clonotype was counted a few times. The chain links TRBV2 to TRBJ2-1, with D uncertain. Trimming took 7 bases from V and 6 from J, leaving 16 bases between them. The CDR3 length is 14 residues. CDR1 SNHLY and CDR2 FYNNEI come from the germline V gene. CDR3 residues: CASTEAPLVNEQFF. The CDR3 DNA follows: TGTGCCAGCACTGAGGCCCCCCTCGTCAATGAGCAGTTCTTC.

The CDR3 DNA is TGCAGTGCTAGAGGGGGGCAGGGCGAGGTTCTGAACACTGAAGCTTTCTTT. Translation: CSARGGQGEVLNTEAFF. The chain recombines TRBV20-1 with TRBJ1-1; possible D gene TRBD1, 6 bases. There are 17 residues in the CDR3. Trimming cost V 1 base and J 0 bases, with 18 bases left between them. The germline CDR1 and CDR2 sequences are DFQATT and SNEGSKA (reference sequence).

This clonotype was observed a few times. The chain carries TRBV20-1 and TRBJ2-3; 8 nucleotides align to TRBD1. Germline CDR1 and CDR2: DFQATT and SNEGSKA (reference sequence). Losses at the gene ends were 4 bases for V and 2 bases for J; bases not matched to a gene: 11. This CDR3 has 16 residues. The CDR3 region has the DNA TGCAGTGCTAAGAAACCGACAGGGGACCACACAGATACGCAGTATTTT. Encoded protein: CSAKKPTGDHTDTQYF.

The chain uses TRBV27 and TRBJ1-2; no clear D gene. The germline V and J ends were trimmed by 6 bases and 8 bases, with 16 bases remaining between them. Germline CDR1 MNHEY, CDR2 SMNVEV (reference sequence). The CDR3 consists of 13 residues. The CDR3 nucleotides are TGTGCCAGCAGCCCGCAGCCCCATGACGGCTACACCTTC. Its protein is CASSPQPHDGYTF.

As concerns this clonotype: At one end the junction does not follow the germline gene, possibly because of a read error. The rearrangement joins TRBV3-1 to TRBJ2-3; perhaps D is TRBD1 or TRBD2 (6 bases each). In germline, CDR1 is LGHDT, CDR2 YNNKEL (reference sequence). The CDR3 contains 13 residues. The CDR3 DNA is TGTGCCAGCAGCCAAGATAGGGGGGATACGCAGTGTTTT. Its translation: CASSQDRGDTQCF.

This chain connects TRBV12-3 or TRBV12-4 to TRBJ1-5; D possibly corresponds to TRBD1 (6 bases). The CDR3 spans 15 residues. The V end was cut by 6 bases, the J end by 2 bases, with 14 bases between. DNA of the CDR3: TGTGCCAGCAGGGAGGGGGGAAGACGCAATCAGCCCCAGCATTTT. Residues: CASREGGRRNQPQHF.

In DNA, the CDR3 is TGCAGTGCAGGGGGGGGGGAGTACACTGAAGCTTTCTTT. Amino acid sequence: CSAGGGEYTEAFF. The chain couples TRBV20-1 to TRBJ1-1; D is possibly TRBD1 (6 bases). This CDR3 region has 13 residues. Trimming shortened V by 6 bases and J by 3 bases, and 14 bases separated the two germline ends. From germline, CDR1 is DFQATT and CDR2 SNEGSKA (reference sequence).

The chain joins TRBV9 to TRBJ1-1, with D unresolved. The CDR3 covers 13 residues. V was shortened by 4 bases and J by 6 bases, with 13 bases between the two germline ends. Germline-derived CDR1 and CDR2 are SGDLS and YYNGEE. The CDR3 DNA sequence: TGTGCCAGCAGCACACACCAGATCTCTGAAGCTTTCTTT. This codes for CASSTHQISEAFF.

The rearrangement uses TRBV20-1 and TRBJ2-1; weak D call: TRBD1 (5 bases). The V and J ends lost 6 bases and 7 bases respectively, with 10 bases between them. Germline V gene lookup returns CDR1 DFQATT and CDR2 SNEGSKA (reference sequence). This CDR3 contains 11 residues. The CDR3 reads CSASRGNEQFF. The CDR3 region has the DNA TGCAGTGCGTCAAGGGGTAATGAGCAGTTCTTC.

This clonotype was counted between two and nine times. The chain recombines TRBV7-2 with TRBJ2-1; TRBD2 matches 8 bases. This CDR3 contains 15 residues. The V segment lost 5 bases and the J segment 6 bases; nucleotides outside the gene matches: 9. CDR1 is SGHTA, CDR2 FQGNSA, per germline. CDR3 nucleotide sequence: TGTGCCAGCAGCAAACCCCCGGGGGGGATCAATGAGCAGTTCTTC. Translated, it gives CASSKPPGGINEQFF.

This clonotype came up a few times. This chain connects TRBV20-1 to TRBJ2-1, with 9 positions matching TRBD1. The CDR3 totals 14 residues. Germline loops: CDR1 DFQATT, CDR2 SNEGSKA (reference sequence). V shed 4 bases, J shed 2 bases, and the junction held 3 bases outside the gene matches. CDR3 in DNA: TGCAGTGCTAAGGACAGGGGCCCCTACAATGAGCAGTTCTTC. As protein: CSAKDRGPYNEQFF.

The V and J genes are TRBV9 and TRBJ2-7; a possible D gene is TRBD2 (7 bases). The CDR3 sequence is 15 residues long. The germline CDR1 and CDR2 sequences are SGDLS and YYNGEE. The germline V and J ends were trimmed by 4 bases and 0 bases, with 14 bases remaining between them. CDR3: CASSFGGLSSYEQYF. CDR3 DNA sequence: TGTGCCAGCAGCTTCGGGGGGCTCAGCTCCTACGAGCAGTACTTC.

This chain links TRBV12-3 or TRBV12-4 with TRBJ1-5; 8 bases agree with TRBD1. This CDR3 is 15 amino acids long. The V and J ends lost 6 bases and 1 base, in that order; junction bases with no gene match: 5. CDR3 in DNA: TGTGCCAGCAGGATAGGACAGGGAAGCAATCAGCCCCAGCATTTT. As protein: CASRIGQGSNQPQHF.

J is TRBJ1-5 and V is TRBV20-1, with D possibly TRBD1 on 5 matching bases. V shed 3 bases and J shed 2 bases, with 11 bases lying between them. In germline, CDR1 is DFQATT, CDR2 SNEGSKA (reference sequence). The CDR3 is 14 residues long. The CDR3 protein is CSASLGGGNQPQHF. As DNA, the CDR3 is TGCAGTGCTAGTCTGGGGGGAGGCAATCAGCCCCAGCATTTT.

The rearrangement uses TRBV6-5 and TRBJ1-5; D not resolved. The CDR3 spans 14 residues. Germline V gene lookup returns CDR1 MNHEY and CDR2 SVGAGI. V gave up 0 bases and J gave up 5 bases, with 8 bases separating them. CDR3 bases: TGTGCCAGCAGTTACTCAGGGATCGATCAGCCCCAGCATTTT. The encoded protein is CASSYSGIDQPQHF.

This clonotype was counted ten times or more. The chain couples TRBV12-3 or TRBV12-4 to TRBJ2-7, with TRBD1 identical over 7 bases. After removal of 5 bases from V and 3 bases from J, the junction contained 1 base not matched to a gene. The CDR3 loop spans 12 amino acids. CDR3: CASSDRVYEQYF. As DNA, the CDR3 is TGTGCCAGCAGTGACAGGGTCTACGAGCAGTACTTC.

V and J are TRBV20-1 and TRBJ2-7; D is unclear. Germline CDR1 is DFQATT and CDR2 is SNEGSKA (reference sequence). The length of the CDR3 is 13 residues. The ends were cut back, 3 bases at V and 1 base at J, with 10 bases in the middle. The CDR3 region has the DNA TGCAGTGCTAGTGCTGGGCCATCCTACGAGCAGTACTTC. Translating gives CSASAGPSYEQYF.

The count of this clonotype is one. DNA of the CDR3: TGTGCCAGCAGCTCCCGACCAGGGGGGTCCTACAATGAGCAGTTCTTC. This translates into CASSSRPGGSYNEQFF. The chain has TRBV7-9 and TRBJ2-1; D may be TRBD1 (7 bases). Germline-derived CDR1 and CDR2 are SEHNR and FQNEAQ (reference sequence). V was cut by 4 bases and J by 1 base, with 14 bases left in between. The CDR3 contains 16 residues.